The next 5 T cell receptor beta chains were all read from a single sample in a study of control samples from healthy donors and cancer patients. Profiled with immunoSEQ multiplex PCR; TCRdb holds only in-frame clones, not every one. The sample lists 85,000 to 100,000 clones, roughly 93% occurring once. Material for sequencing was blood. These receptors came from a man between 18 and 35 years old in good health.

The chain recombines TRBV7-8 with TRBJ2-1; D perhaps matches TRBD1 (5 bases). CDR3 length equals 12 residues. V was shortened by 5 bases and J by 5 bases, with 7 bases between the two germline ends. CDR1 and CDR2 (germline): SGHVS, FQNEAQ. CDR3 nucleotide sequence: TGTGCCAGCAGCCAACAGGACAATGAGCAGTTCTTC. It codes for CASSQQDNEQFF.

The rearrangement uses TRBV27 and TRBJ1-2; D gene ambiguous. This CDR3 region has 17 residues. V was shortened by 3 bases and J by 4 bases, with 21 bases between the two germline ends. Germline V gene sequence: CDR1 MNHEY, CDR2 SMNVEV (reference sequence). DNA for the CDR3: TGTGCCAGCAGTTTGTCCCCAGCCCAACCCAACCTCTATGGCTACACCTTC. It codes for CASSLSPAQPNLYGYTF.

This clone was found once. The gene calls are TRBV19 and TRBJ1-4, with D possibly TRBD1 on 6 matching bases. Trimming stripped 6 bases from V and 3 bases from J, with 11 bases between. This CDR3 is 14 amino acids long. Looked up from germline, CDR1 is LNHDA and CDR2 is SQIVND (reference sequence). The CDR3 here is CASRWGQANEKLFF. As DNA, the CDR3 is TGTGCCAGTAGGTGGGGGCAGGCTAATGAAAAACTGTTTTTT.

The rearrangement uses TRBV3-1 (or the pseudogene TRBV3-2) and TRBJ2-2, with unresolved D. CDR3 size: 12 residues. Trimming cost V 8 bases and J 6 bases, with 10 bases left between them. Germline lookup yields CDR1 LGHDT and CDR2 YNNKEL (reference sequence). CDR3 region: CASALGAGELFF. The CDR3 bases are TGTGCCAGCGCCCTTGGGGCCGGGGAGCTGTTTTTT.

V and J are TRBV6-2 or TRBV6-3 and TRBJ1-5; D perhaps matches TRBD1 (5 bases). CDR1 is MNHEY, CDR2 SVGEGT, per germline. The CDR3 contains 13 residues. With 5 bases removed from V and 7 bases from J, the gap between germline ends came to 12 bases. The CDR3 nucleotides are TGTGCCAGCAGTGCAGGGTCGCGGCAGCCCCAGCATTTT. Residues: CASSAGSRQPQHF.